This TCR beta chain derives from a study of T cell responses to AZD1222 COVID-19 vaccine. Notes on the study in general: The donor cohort was predominantly white British with a female majority, and clonal diversity may have been underestimated. Spike-specific TCR breadth rose after two AZD1222 doses, and depth rose as well. Only a handful of people who got AZD1222 tested seropositive at baseline.

V was clipped by 1 base and J by 7 bases, with 7 bases between them. The length of the CDR3 is 13 residues. CDR1 and CDR2 from the germline V gene are SGHDN and FVKESK. Note on this clone: Antigen specificity is unknown.

Profiling relied on immunoSEQ multiplex PCR, and the TCRdb table lists in-frame clones only, not all of them. The table has 95,000 to 150,000 clones, about 79% seen once. The chain uses TRBV14 and TRBJ2-2, with D possibly being TRBD2 (5 bases). This receptor was identified in an adult who received the AZD1222 COVID-19 vaccine. The sample in question was peripheral blood, obtained 28 days after the second AZD1222 dose. CDR3: CASSQVAIGELFF. CDR3 nucleotides: TGTGCCAGCAGCCAAGTAGCGATCGGGGAGCTGTTTTTT.